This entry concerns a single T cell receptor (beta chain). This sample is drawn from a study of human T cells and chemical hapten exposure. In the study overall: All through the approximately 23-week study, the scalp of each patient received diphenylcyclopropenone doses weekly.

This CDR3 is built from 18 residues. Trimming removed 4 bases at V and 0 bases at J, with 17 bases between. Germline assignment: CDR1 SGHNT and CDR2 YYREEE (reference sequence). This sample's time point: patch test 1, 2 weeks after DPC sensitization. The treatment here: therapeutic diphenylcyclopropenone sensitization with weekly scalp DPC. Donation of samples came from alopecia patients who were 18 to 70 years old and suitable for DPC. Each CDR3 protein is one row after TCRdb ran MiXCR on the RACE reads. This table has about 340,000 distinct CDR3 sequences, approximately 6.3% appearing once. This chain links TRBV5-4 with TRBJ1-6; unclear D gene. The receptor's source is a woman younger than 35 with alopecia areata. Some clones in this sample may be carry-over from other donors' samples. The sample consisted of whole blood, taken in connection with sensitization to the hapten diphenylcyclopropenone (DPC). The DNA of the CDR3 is TGTGCCAGCAGCGGGAGGACTGTTCGGAGCTCCTATAATTCACCCCTCCACTTT. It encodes CASSGRTVRSSYNSPLHF. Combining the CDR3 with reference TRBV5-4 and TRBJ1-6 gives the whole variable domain ETGVTQSPTHLIKTRGQQVTLRCSSQSGHNTVSWYQQALGQGPQFIFQYYREEENGRGNFPPRFSGLQFPNYSSELNVNALELDDSALYLCASSGRTVRSSYNSPLHFGNGTRLTVT.